The 27 T cell receptor beta chains given below trace back to one sample, sequenced in a study of T-cell memory formation after mild COVID-19. TCRdb passed the 5' RACE reads through MiXCR, listing each CDR3 protein once. The data contain some 49,000 distinct CDR3 sequences, 25% to 35% of them singletons. Source material: PBMCs or a T cell subset sorted from them (not recorded which). These receptors were obtained from a man aged 18 to 30 who had mild COVID-19 (a few samples of this study predate the infection). Cell type and time point are not known.

V gene TRBV5-6 combines with J gene TRBJ2-1; possibly TRBD2 for D (7 bases). CDR1 SGHDT and CDR2 YYEEEE come from the germline V gene. The CDR3 sequence is 16 residues long. V lost 4 bases and J lost 5, with 19 bases in between. The CDR3 is CASSAYGRGANNEQFF. The CDR3 region has the DNA TGTGCCAGCAGCGCGTACGGCCGGGGGGCGAACAATGAGCAGTTCTTC. Full variable domain (missing parts from reference TRBV5-6 and TRBJ2-1): DAGVTQSPTHLIKTRGQQVTLRCSPKSGHDTVSWYQQALGQGPQFIFQYYEEEERQRGNFPDRFSGHQFPNYSSELNVNALLLGDSALYLCASSAYGRGANNEQFFGPGTRLTVL.

This chain connects TRBV6-2 or TRBV6-3 to TRBJ1-1, with unresolved D. The CDR3 has 16 residues. Germline V gene lookup returns CDR1 MNHEY and CDR2 SVGEGT. Trimming cost V 6 bases and J 6 bases, with 23 bases left between them. Here the CDR3 DNA reads TGTGCCAGCAGCAACTTGGCCCCCCCACAGCGACCTGAAGCTTTCTTT. It specifies CASSNLAPPQRPEAFF.

This clonotype was recorded at least ten times. The chain carries TRBV20-1 and TRBJ2-7; 9 nucleotides align to TRBD1. After removal of 6 bases from V and 1 base from J, the junction contained 1 base not matched to a gene. Germline V CDR1 and CDR2: DFQATT, SNEGSKA (reference sequence). There are 12 residues in the CDR3. The CDR3 DNA is TGCAGTGCCGGGACAGGGTCCTACGAGCAGTACTTC. This encodes CSAGTGSYEQYF.

The chain recombines TRBV4-2 with TRBJ1-4; the match to TRBD1 covers 8 bases. The CDR3 extends over 13 amino acids. Trimming cost V 5 bases and J 5 bases; bases outside gene matches: 1. Germline V lookup: CDR1 LGHNA, CDR2 YNFKEQ. The CDR3 DNA sequence: TGTGCCAGCAGCGACAGGGGAAATGAAAAACTGTTTTTT. The encoded protein is CASSDRGNEKLFF.

This clonotype has more than one count but fewer than ten. The chain links TRBV29-1 to TRBJ2-1; perhaps D is TRBD1 or TRBD2 (5 bases each). The germline V gene has CDR1 SQVTM and CDR2 ANQGSEA. The CDR3 has 14 residues. Trimming stripped 1 base from V and 9 bases from J, with 16 bases between. The CDR3 spells CSVEVGELGGEQFF. The CDR3 DNA is TGCAGCGTTGAAGTAGGGGAACTAGGCGGTGAGCAGTTCTTC.

The sample holds one count of this clonotype. The V gene is TRBV24-1, the J gene TRBJ2-3, with 11 nucleotides matching TRBD2. With V trimmed by 0 bases and J by 3 bases, 4 bases remained unmatched. Germline CDR1 is KGHDR and CDR2 is SFDVKD. The CDR3 runs to 17 residues. DNA for the CDR3: TGTGCCACCAGTGATTTGCCTCTAGCGGGAGGAACAGATACGCAGTATTTT. Amino acid sequence: CATSDLPLAGGTDTQYF.

This clonotype was counted a few times. The chain is built from TRBV7-9 and TRBJ2-3; a weak D match, TRBD2 (6 bases). Germline V gene sequence: CDR1 SEHNR, CDR2 FQNEAQ (reference sequence). Trimming removed 5 bases at V and 4 bases at J, with 19 bases between. This CDR3 comprises 16 residues. The CDR3 here is CASSELGRGQADTQYF. CDR3 nucleotides: TGTGCCAGCAGCGAACTAGGGCGGGGTCAGGCAGATACGCAGTATTTT.

This chain links TRBV9 with TRBJ2-7; 7 bases map to TRBD1. The CDR3 has 16 residues. The junction had 7 bases not matched to a gene; V was cut back by 1 base and J by 0 bases. Germline V gives CDR1 SGDLS, CDR2 YYNGEE. CDR3 protein: CASSVSRDRGSYEQYF. The CDR3 DNA is TGTGCCAGCAGCGTAAGCCGGGACAGAGGCTCCTACGAGCAGTACTTC.

The rearrangement uses TRBV4-1 and TRBJ1-1, with TRBD1 as a possible D gene (6 bases). Trimming stripped 4 bases from V and 7 bases from J, with 10 bases between. The germline V gene encodes CDR1 MGHRA and CDR2 YSYEKL. This CDR3 comprises 12 residues. The CDR3 reads CASSLIGGEAFF. The CDR3 DNA reads as TGCGCCAGCAGCCTGATAGGGGGTGAAGCTTTCTTT.

J is TRBJ2-5 and V is TRBV4-1; either TRBD1 or TRBD2 may fit D (5 bases each). CDR3 length equals 13 residues. The V gene lost 1 base and the J gene lost 4 bases, with 7 bases spanning the gap. Germline values: CDR1 MGHRA, CDR2 YSYEKL. CDR3 in DNA: TGCGCCAGCAGCCAAGGTGGGGGAGAGACCCAGTACTTC. Translation: CASSQGGGETQYF.

The genes are TRBV27 and TRBJ1-1; D gene unclear. This CDR3 region has 14 residues. The V gene lost 5 bases and the J gene lost 5 bases, with 15 bases spanning the gap. Looked up from germline, CDR1 is MNHEY and CDR2 is SMNVEV (reference sequence). The DNA for the CDR3 is TGTGCCAGCAGTGGCGCACCTCGCTGGACTGAAGCTTTCTTT. Translating gives CASSGAPRWTEAFF.

This chain joins TRBV5-1 and TRBJ2-3; unclear D gene. The CDR3 sequence is 13 residues long. Germline loops: CDR1 SGHRS, CDR2 YFSETQ. V gave up 2 bases and J gave up 2 bases, with 6 bases separating them. For the CDR3, the DNA is TGCGCCAGCAGCTTTAGACCCACAGATACGCAGTATTTT. This encodes CASSFRPTDTQYF.

The chain employs TRBV7-6 and TRBJ2-3, with D maybe TRBD1 (6 bases). V gave up 1 base and J gave up 2 bases, with 10 bases separating them. Germline V gives CDR1 SGHVS, CDR2 FNYEAQ. The CDR3 is 15 residues long. The CDR3 is CASSLGAGATDTQYF. For the CDR3, the DNA is TGTGCCAGCAGCTTAGGGGCAGGGGCCACAGATACGCAGTATTTT.

This clonotype was counted between two and nine times. This chain joins TRBV20-1 and TRBJ2-3; 10 bases match TRBD1. The V segment lost 4 bases and the J segment 2 bases; nucleotides outside the gene matches: 9. The CDR3 extends over 16 amino acids. Germline CDR1 reads DFQATT; CDR2 reads SNEGSKA (reference sequence). The CDR3 DNA is TGCAGTGCTACCGAACGGGACAGGGGATACACAGATACGCAGTATTTT. This encodes CSATERDRGYTDTQYF.

This clonotype occurred a few times. The chain recombines TRBV29-1 with TRBJ2-7; TRBD1 matches at 9 bases. This CDR3 is built from 12 residues. V lost 6 bases to trimming and J lost 5 bases; unmatched junction nucleotides: 5. Germline V gene data show CDR1 as SQVTM and CDR2 as ANQGSEA. CDR3 nucleotide sequence: TGCAGCGTGGGACAGGGTTATCACGAGCAGTACTTC. As protein: CSVGQGYHEQYF.

The chain carries TRBV6-1 and TRBJ1-5; D gene unclear. The CDR3 covers 15 residues. The V and J ends lost 4 bases and 0 bases respectively, with 10 bases between them. Germline V gene sequence: CDR1 MNHNS, CDR2 SASEGT. CDR3 residues: CASSGEGYSNQPQHF. CDR3 in DNA: TGTGCCAGCAGTGGTGAGGGATATAGCAATCAGCCCCAGCATTTT.

This clonotype was seen at least ten times. The chain is built from TRBV2 and TRBJ2-2; 11 nucleotides agree with TRBD1. Germline V gene lookup returns CDR1 SNHLY and CDR2 FYNNEI. The ends lost 10 bases at V and 5 bases at J; junction bases unmatched: 9. The CDR3 spans 15 residues. The CDR3 nucleotides are TGTGCCACCTGGGCGGGACAGGGGGGGACCGGGGAGCTGTTTTTT. It yields the protein CATWAGQGGTGELFF. Using reference TRBV2 and TRBJ2-2 for the parts outside the CDR3, the full variable domain is EPEVTQTPSHQVTQMGQEVILRCVPISNHLYFYWYRQILGQKVEFLVSFYNNEISEKSEIFDDQFSVERPDGSNFTLKIRSTKLEDSAMYFCATWAGQGGTGELFFGEGSRLTVL.

The V call is TRBV7-9, the J call TRBJ1-5; D may be TRBD1 (5 bases). V shed 1 base and J shed 4 bases, with 8 bases lying between them. Germline-derived CDR1 and CDR2 are SEHNR and FQNEAQ (reference sequence). The CDR3 covers 14 residues. The CDR3 sequence: CASSLEEGNQPQHF. In nucleotides, the CDR3 is TGTGCCAGCAGCTTAGAGGAGGGGAATCAGCCCCAGCATTTT.

This clonotype was counted between two and nine times. This rearrangement joins TRBV5-1 to TRBJ2-3; D unclear. The CDR3 loop spans 13 amino acids. Germline V gene sequence: CDR1 SGHRS, CDR2 YFSETQ. Trimming shortened V by 5 bases and J by 0 bases, and 7 bases separated the two germline ends. CDR3 nucleotides: TGCGCCAGCAGGGACCTTAGCACAGATACGCAGTATTTT. It codes for CASRDLSTDTQYF.

The chain is built from TRBV9 and TRBJ1-1; D is unclear. The CDR3 sequence is 14 residues long. V was cut by 0 bases and J by 4 bases, with 10 bases left in between. Germline V gene lookup returns CDR1 SGDLS and CDR2 YYNGEE. The CDR3 here is CASSVGGRSTEAFF. The CDR3 DNA reads TGTGCCAGCAGCGTAGGCGGGAGGAGCACTGAAGCTTTCTTT.

This clonotype was counted between two and nine times. The genes are TRBV28 and TRBJ2-5, with 9 bases lining up with TRBD2. J lost 7 bases, V lost 6 bases, and 15 bases had no gene match. The germline CDR1 and CDR2 sequences are MDHEN and SYDVKM. The CDR3 spans 16 residues. This chain's CDR3 is CASSRGLAAQELTQYF. CDR3 sequence (DNA): TGTGCCAGCAGCCGGGGACTAGCAGCTCAGGAGTTGACCCAGTACTTC. Using reference TRBV28 and TRBJ2-5 for the parts outside the CDR3, the full variable domain is DVKVTQSSRYLVKRTGEKVFLECVQDMDHENMFWYRQDPGLGLRLIYFSYDVKMKEKGDIPEGYSVSREKKERFSLILESASTNQTSMYLCASSRGLAAQELTQYFGPGTRLLVL.

The chain joins TRBV5-5 to TRBJ1-5; 7 nucleotides match TRBD1. The CDR3 is made up of 14 amino acids. Germline V gene lookup returns CDR1 SGHKS and CDR2 YYEKEE (reference sequence). V lost 2 bases to trimming and J lost 3 bases; unmatched junction nucleotides: 2. The CDR3 protein is CASSFQGDNQPQHF. The CDR3, as DNA: TGTGCCAGCAGCTTTCAGGGGGACAATCAGCCCCAGCATTTT.

The chain uses TRBV3-2 and TRBJ2-5; TRBD1 is the table's D call and was not checked against the DNA. TRBV3-2 is given as a pseudogene. The CDR3 totals 15 residues. The CDR3 sequence is CASSPHRQGGETQYF. In DNA form, the CDR3 reads TGTGCCAGCAGCCCTCACCGACAGGGGGGAGAGACCCAGTACTTC.

The chain joins TRBV7-8 to TRBJ1-6, with D perhaps matching TRBD1 (5 bases). The CDR3 is made up of 15 amino acids. CDR1 is SGHVS and CDR2 is FQNEAQ in the germline V gene. The germline V and J ends were trimmed by 7 bases and 0 bases, with 10 bases remaining between them. The CDR3 bases are TGTGCCAGCATCTCAGGGAGCTCCTATAATTCACCCCTCCACTTT. Translated, it gives CASISGSSYNSPLHF.

The chain couples TRBV6-1 to TRBJ1-5; D gene unclear. The germline V gene has CDR1 MNHNS and CDR2 SASEGT. The CDR3 totals 11 residues. Trimming left V 6 bases short and J 4 bases short, with 4 bases between. This chain's CDR3 is CASRGNQPQHF. CDR3 bases: TGTGCCAGCAGAGGGAATCAGCCCCAGCATTTT.

Only a few counts were recorded for this clonotype. This rearrangement joins TRBV5-6 to TRBJ1-5; D remains ambiguous. CDR1 is SGHDT and CDR2 is YYEEEE in the germline V gene. Trimming took off 2 bases at V and 3 bases at J, with 15 bases between the two ends. The length of the CDR3 is 16 residues. CDR3 sequence reads: CASSFKTFTNNQPQHF. CDR3 coding DNA: TGTGCCAGCAGCTTTAAGACATTTACCAACAATCAGCCCCAGCATTTT.

The chain uses TRBV5-1 and TRBJ1-1, with 9 bases fitting TRBD1. Unmatched junction bases numbered 6, after V lost 4 bases and J lost 5 bases. The CDR3 extends over 14 amino acids. Per germline, CDR1 SGHRS and CDR2 YFSETQ. In DNA form, the CDR3 reads TGCGCCAGCAGCCCAAACAGGGGGCGGACTGAAGCTTTCTTT. Its protein product is CASSPNRGRTEAFF.